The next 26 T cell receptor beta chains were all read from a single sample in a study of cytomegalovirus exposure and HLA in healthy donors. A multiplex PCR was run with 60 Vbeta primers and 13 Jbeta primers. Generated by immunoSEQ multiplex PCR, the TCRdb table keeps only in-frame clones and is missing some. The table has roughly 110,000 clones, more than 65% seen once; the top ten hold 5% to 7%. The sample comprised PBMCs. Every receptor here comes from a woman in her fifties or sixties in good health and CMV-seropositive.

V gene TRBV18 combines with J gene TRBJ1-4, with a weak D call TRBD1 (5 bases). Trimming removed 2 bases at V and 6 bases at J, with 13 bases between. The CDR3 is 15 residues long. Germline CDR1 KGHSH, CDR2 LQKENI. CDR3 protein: CASSPKGPPYEKLFF. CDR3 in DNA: TGTGCCAGCTCACCAAAGGGGCCACCTTATGAAAAACTGTTTTTT.

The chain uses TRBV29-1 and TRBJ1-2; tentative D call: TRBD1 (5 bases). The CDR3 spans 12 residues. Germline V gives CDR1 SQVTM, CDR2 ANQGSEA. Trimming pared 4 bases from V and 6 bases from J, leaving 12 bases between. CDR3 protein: CSVVGGTDGYTF. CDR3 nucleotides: TGCAGCGTTGTGGGGGGAACAGATGGCTACACCTTC.

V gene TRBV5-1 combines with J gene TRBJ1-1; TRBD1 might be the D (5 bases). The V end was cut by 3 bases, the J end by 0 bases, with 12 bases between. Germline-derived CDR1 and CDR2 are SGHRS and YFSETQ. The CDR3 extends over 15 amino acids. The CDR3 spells CASSSTGGLNTEAFF. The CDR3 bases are TGCGCCAGCAGCTCAACCGGGGGATTGAACACTGAAGCTTTCTTT.

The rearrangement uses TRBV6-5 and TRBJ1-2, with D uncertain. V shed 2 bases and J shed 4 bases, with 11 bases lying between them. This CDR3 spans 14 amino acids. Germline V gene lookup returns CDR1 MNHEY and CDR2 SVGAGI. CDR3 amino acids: CASSYDAGFYGYTF. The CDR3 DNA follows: TGTGCCAGCAGTTACGACGCAGGATTCTATGGCTACACCTTC.

The CDR3 loop reads CASSPRRLAGGITDTQYF. The CDR3 nucleotides read TGTGCCAGCAGTCCCCGCCGACTAGCGGGGGGGATCACAGATACGCAGTATTTT. This chain links TRBV27 with TRBJ2-3; 14 positions agree with TRBD2. V shed 5 bases and J 2 bases; nucleotides not matched to a gene: 9. The germline CDR1 and CDR2 sequences are MNHEY and SMNVEV (reference sequence). The CDR3 has 18 residues.

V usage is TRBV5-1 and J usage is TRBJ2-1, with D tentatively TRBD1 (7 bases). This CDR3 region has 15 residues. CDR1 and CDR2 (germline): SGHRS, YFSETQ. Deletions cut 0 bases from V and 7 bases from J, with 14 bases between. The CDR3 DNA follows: TGCGCCAGCAGCTTGGACCCCAGGGGGAGGAATGAGCAGTTCTTC. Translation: CASSLDPRGRNEQFF. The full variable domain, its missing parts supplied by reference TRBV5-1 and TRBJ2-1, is KAGVTQTPRYLIKTRGQQVTLSCSPISGHRSVSWYQQTPGQGLQFLFEYFSETQRNKGNFPGRFSGRQFSNSRSEMNVSTLELGDSALYLCASSLDPRGRNEQFFGPGTRLTVL.

For the CDR3, the DNA is TGTGCCAGCAGTTCTATACTCGGGACAGGGGATTCACCCCTCCACTTT. Translated, it gives CASSSILGTGDSPLHF. V gene TRBV6-5 combines with J gene TRBJ1-6, with TRBD1 identical over 10 bases. CDR1 and CDR2 from the germline V gene are MNHEY and SVGAGI. V was pared by 4 bases and J by 8 bases, with 8 bases of the junction left unmatched. The CDR3 contains 16 residues.

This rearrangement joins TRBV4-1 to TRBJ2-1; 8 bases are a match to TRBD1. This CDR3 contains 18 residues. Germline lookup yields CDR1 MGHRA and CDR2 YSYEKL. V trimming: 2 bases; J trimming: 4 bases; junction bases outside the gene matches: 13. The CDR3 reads CASSQHLGQAFSYNEQFF. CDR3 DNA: TGCGCCAGCAGCCAACATTTGGGACAGGCATTTTCTTACAATGAGCAGTTCTTC.

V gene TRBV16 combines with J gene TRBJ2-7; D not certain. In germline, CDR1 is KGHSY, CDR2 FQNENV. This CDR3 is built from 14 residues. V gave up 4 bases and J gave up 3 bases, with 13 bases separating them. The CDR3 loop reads CASSPMSQDYEQYF. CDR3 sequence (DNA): TGTGCCAGCAGCCCTATGTCCCAAGACTACGAGCAGTACTTC.

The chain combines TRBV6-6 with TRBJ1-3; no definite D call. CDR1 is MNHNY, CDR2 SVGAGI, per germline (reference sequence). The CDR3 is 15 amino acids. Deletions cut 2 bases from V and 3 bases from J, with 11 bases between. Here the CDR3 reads CASSYLREGGNTIYF. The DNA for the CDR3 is TGTGCCAGCAGTTACCTCCGGGAGGGTGGAAACACCATATATTTT.

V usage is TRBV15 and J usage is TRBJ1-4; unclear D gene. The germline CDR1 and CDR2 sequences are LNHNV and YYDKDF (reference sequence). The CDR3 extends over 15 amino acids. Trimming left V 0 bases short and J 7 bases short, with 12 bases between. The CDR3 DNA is TGTGCCACCAGCAGAGATTGGGCAGGAGGTGAAAAACTGTTTTTT. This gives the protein CATSRDWAGGEKLFF.

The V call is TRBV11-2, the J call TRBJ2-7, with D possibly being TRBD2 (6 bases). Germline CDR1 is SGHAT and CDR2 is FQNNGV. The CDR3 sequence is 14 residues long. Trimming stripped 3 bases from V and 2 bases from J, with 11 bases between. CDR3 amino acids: CASSFGGLAYEQYF. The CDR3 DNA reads TGTGCCAGCAGCTTTGGAGGGCTCGCCTACGAGCAGTACTTC. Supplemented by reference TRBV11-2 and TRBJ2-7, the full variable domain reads EAGVAQSPRYKIIEKRQSVAFWCNPISGHATLYWYQQILGQGPKLLIQFQNNGVVDDSQLPKDRFSAERLKGVDSTLKIQPAKLEDSAVYLCASSFGGLAYEQYFGPGTRLTVT.

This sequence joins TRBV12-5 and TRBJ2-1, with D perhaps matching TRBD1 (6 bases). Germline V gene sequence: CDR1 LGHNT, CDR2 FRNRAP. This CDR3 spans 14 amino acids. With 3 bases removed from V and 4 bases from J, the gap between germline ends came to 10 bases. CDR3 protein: CASGFSGQYNEQFF. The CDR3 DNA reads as TGTGCTAGTGGTTTTTCTGGACAGTACAATGAGCAGTTCTTC.

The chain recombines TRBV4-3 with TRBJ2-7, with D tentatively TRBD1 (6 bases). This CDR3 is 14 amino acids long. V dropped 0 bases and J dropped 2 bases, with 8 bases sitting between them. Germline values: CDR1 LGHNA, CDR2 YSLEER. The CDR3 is CASSQETGTYEQYF. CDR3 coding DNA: TGCGCCAGCAGCCAAGAGACAGGTACCTACGAGCAGTACTTC.

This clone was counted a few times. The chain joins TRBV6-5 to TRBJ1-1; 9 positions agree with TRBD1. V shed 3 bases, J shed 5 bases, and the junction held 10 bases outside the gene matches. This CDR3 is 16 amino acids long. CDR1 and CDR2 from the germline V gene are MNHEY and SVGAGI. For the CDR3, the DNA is TGTGCCAGCAGTTATCTGGTACAGGGGGCCGGTACTGAAGCTTTCTTT. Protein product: CASSYLVQGAGTEAFF.

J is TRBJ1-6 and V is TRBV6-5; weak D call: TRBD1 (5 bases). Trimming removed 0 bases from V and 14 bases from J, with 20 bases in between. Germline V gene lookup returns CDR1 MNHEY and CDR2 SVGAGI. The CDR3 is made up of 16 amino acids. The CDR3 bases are TGTGCCAGCAGTTACTCGGGGGGGGGAGGCCAGTCGGCCCTCCACTTT. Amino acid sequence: CASSYSGGGGQSALHF.

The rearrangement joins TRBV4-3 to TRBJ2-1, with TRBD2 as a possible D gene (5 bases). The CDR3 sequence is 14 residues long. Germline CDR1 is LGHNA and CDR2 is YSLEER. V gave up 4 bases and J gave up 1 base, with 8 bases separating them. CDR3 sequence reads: CASSLSGSYNEQFF. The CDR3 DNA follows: TGCGCCAGCAGCCTGTCGGGGTCCTACAATGAGCAGTTCTTC.

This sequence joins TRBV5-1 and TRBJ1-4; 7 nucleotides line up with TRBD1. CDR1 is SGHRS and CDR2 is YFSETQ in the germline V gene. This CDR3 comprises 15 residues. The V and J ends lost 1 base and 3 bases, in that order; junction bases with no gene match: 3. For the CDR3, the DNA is TGCGCCAGCAGCTTGCTGGGACAGTCTAATGAAAAACTGTTTTTT. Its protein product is CASSLLGQSNEKLFF.

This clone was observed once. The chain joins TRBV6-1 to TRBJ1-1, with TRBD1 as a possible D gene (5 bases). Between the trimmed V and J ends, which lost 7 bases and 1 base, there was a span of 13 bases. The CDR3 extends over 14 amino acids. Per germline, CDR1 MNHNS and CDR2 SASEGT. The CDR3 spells CASTERGTNTEAFF. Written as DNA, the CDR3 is TGTGCCAGCACCGAACGGGGGACGAACACTGAAGCTTTCTTT.

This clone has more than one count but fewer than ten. This chain's CDR3 is CASSYSTSGRYEQYF. For the CDR3, the DNA is TGTGCCAGCAGTTACTCGACTAGCGGTCGCTACGAGCAGTACTTC. V usage is TRBV6-5 and J usage is TRBJ2-7; 9 bases are shared with TRBD2. This CDR3 has 15 residues. Germline lookup yields CDR1 MNHEY and CDR2 SVGAGI. V was pared by 0 bases and J by 3 bases, with 3 bases of the junction left unmatched.

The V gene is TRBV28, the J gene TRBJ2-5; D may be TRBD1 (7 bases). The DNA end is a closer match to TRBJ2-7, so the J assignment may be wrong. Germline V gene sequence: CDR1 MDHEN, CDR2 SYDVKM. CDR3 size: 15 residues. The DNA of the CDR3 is TGTGCCAGCAGTCTAGGAGGGCAGGGGGTCCACGAGCAGTACTTC. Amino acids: CASSLGGQGVHEQYF.

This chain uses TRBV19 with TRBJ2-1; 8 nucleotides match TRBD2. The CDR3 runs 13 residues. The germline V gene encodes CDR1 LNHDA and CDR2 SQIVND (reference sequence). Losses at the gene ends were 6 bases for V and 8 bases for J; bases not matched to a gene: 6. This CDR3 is CASRLAASHEQFF. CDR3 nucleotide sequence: TGTGCCAGTAGACTAGCGGCTTCCCATGAGCAGTTCTTC.

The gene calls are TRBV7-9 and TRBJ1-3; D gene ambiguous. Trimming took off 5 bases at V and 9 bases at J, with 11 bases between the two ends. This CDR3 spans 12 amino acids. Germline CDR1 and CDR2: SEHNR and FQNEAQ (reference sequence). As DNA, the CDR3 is TGTGCCAGCAGCAAATACGGAGGCACCATATATTTT. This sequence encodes CASSKYGGTIYF.

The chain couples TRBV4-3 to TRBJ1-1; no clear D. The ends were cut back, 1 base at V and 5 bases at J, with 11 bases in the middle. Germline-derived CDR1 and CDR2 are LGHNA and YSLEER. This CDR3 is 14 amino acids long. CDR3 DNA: TGCGCCAGCAGCCAAGGGGTAGAGGGAACTGAAGCTTTCTTT. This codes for CASSQGVEGTEAFF.

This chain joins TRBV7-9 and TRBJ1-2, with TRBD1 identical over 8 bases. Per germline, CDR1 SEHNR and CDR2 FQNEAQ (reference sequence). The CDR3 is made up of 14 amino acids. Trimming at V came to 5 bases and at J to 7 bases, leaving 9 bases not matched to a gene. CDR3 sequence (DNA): TGTGCCAGCAGCGACTTAGGACAGGGCTTTGGCTACACCTTC. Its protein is CASSDLGQGFGYTF. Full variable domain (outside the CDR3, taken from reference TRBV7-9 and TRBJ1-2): DTGVSQNPRHKITKRGQNVTFRCDPISEHNRLYWYRQTLGQGPEFLTYFQNEAQLEKSRLLSDRFSAERPKGSFSTLEIQRTEQGDSAMYLCASSDLGQGFGYTFGSGTRLTVV.

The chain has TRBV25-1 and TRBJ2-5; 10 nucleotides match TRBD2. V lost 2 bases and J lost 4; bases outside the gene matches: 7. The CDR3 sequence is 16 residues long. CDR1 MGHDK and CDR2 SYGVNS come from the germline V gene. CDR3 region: CASSEGVAGGAETQYF. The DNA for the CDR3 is TGTGCCAGCAGTGAAGGGGTAGCGGGGGGCGCAGAGACCCAGTACTTC.